One sample yielded the 4 T cell receptor beta chains listed below, sequenced in a study of blood T cells in healthy people across ages. Sample-barcoded 5' priming and a J-beta primer mix drove a second PCR of 7 to 11 cycles. TCRdb ran MiXCR on the 5' RACE reads and lists one entry per CDR3 protein. The sample consists of approximately 790,000 distinct CDR3 sequences, around 68% of them appearing once. Material for sequencing was blood. These receptors came from a man younger than 45 in good health.

The chain has TRBV7-2 and TRBJ2-2; D gene unclear. Trimming took 1 base from V and 1 from J, leaving 7 bases between them. The CDR3 extends over 15 amino acids. Germline V lookup: CDR1 SGHTA, CDR2 FQGNSA. The CDR3 reads CASSLVVGNTGELFF. In DNA form, the CDR3 reads TGTGCCAGCAGCTTAGTAGTAGGGAACACCGGGGAGCTGTTTTTT.

CDR3 region: CASSLTSGGALQYNEQFF. CDR3 coding DNA: TGCGCCAGCAGCTTGACTAGCGGGGGGGCCCTACAATACAATGAGCAGTTCTTC. V usage is TRBV5-1 and J usage is TRBJ2-1; 13 positions match TRBD2. In germline, CDR1 is SGHRS, CDR2 YFSETQ. The length of the CDR3 is 18 residues. V lost 1 base and J lost 4; bases outside the gene matches: 8.

This clonotype was observed many times. The chain combines TRBV20-1 with TRBJ2-1; TRBD2 agrees at 7 bases. The V and J ends lost 8 bases and 7 bases, in that order; junction bases with no gene match: 14. In germline, CDR1 is DFQATT, CDR2 SNEGSKA (reference sequence). The CDR3 runs 14 residues. The chain's CDR3 is CSPKGWEGLNEQFF. CDR3 coding DNA: TGCAGTCCTAAGGGCTGGGAGGGTTTAAATGAGCAGTTCTTC.

The chain carries TRBV27 and TRBJ2-2, with D perhaps TRBD2 (6 bases). The CDR3 totals 14 residues. The V end lost 3 bases, the J end lost 3 bases, and 8 bases lay between the germline ends. Germline loops: CDR1 MNHEY, CDR2 SMNVEV (reference sequence). The CDR3 bases are TGTGCCAGCAGTTTCGCGGGACACACCGGGGAGCTGTTTTTT. Protein sequence: CASSFAGHTGELFF.